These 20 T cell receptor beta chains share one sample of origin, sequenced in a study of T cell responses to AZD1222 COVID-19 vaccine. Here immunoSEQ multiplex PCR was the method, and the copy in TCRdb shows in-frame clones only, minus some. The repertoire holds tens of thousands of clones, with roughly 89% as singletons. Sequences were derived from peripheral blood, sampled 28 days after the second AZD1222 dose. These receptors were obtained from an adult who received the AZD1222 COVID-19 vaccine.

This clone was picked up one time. CDR3 bases: TGCGCCAGCAGCGGGACTAGCGCGGCAGATACGCAGTATTTT. Protein: CASSGTSAADTQYF. The gene calls are TRBV5-1 and TRBJ2-3; 10 bases are a match to TRBD2. The ends lost 4 bases at V and 4 bases at J; junction bases unmatched: 3. Germline V gene data show CDR1 as SGHRS and CDR2 as YFSETQ. CDR3 size: 14 residues.

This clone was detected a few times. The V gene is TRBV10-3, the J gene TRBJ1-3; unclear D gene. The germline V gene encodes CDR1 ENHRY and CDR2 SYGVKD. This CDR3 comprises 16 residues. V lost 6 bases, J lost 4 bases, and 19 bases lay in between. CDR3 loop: CAIRPFEEPPGNTIYF. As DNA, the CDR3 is TGTGCCATCAGACCCTTTGAGGAGCCCCCGGGAAACACCATATATTTT.

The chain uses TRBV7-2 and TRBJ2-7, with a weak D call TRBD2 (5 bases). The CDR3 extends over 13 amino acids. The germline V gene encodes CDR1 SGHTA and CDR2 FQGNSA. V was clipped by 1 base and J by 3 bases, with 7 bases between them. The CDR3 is CASSLEEGYEQYF. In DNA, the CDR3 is TGTGCCAGCAGCTTAGAAGAGGGCTACGAGCAGTACTTC.

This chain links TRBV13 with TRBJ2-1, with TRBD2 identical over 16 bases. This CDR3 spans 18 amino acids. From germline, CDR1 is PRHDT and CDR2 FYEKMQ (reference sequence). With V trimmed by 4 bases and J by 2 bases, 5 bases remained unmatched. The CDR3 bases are TGTGCCAGCAGCTCGGGGACTAGCGGGAGGGGCCCCTACAATGAGCAGTTCTTC. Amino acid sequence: CASSSGTSGRGPYNEQFF. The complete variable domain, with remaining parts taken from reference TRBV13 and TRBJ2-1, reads AAGVIQSPRHLIKEKRETATLKCYPIPRHDTVYWYQQGPGQDPQFLISFYEKMQSDKGSIPDRFSAQQFSDYHSELNMSSLELGDSALYFCASSSGTSGRGPYNEQFFGPGTRLTVL.

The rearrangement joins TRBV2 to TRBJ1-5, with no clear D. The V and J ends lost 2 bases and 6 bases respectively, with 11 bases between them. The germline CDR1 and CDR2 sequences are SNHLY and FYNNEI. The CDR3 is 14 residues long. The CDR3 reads CASSELGVGQPQHF. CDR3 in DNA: TGTGCCAGCAGTGAATTGGGTGTAGGTCAGCCCCAGCATTTT.

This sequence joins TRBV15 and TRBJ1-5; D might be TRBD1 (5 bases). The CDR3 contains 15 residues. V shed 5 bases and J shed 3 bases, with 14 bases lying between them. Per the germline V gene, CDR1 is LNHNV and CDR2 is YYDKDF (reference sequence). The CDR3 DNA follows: TGTGCCACCAGCGGGATTTTAGGGGACAATCAGCCCCAGCATTTT. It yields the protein CATSGILGDNQPQHF.

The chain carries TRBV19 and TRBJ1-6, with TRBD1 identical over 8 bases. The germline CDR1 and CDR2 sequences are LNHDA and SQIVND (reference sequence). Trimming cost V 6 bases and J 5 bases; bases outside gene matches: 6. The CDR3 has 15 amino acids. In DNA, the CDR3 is TGTGCCAGTAGCCAGGGGGCTCTAGATAATTCACCCCTCCACTTT. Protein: CASSQGALDNSPLHF.

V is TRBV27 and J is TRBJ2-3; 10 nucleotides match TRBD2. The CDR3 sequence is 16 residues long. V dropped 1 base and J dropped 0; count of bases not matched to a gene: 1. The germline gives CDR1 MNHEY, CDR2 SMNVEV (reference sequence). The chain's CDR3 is CASSLLAGGSTDTQYF. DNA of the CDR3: TGTGCCAGCAGTTTATTAGCGGGGGGCAGCACAGATACGCAGTATTTT.

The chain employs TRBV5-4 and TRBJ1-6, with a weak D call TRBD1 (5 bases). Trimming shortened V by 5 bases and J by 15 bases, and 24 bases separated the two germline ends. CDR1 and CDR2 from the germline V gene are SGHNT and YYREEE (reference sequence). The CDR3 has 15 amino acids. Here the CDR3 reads CASSQFGTGTANLHF. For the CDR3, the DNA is TGTGCCAGCAGTCAGTTTGGAACCGGGACGGCGAACCTCCACTTT.

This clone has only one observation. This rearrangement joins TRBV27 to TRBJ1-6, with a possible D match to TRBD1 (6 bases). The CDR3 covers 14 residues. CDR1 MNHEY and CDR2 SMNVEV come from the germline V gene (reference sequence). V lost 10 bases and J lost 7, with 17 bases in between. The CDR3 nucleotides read TGTGCCACCAGACGGGGGGGCGGGAATTCACCCCTCCACTTT. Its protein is CATRRGGGNSPLHF.

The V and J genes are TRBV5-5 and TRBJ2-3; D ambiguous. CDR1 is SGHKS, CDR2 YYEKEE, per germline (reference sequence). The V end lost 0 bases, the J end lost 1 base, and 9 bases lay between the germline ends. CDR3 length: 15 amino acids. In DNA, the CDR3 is TGTGCCAGCAGCTTGGCCGGGTCTCGCACAGATACGCAGTATTTT. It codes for CASSLAGSRTDTQYF.

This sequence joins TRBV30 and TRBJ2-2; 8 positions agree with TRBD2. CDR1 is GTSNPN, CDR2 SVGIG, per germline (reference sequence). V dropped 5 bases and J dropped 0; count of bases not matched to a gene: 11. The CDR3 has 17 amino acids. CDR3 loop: CAWWGSTSGTNTGELFF. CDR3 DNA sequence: TGTGCCTGGTGGGGCAGTACTAGCGGAACGAACACCGGGGAGCTGTTTTTT.

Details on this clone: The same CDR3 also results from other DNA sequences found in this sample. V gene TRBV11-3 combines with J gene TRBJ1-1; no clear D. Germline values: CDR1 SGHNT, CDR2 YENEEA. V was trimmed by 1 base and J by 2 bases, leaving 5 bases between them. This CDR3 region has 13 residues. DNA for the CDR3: TGTGCCAGCAGCTTAGGGGGAAACACTGAAGCTTTCTTT. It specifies CASSLGGNTEAFF.

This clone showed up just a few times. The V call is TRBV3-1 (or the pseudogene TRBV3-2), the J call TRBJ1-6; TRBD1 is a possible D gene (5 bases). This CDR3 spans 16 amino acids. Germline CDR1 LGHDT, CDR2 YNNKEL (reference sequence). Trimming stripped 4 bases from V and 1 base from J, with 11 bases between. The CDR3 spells CASSPRGVSYNSPLHF. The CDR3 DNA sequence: TGTGCCAGCAGCCCCCGGGGGGTTTCCTATAATTCACCCCTCCACTTT.

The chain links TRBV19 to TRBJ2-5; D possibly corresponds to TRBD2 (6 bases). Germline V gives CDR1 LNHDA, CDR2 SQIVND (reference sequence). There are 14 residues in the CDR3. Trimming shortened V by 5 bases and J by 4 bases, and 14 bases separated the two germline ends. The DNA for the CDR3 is TGTGCCAGTAGTCCTACCGGGACTTTAGAGACCCAGTACTTC. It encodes CASSPTGTLETQYF. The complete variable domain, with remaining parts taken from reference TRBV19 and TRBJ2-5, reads DGGITQSPKYLFRKEGQNVTLSCEQNLNHDAMYWYRQDPGQGLRLIYYSQIVNDFQKGDIAEGYSVSREKKESFPLTVTSAQKNPTAFYLCASSPTGTLETQYFGPGTRLLVL.

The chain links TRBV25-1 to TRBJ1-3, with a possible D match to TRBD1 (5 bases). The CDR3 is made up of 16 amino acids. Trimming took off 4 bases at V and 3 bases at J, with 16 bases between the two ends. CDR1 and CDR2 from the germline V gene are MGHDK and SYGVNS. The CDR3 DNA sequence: TGTGCCAGCAGTGCCAACCTAGGGGTTTTTGGAAACACCATATATTTT. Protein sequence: CASSANLGVFGNTIYF. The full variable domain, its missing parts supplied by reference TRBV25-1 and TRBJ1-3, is EADIYQTPRYLVIGTGKKITLECSQTMGHDKMYWYQQDPGMELHLIHYSYGVNSTEKGDLSSESTVSRIRTEHFPLTLESARPSHTSQYLCASSANLGVFGNTIYFGEGSWLTVV.

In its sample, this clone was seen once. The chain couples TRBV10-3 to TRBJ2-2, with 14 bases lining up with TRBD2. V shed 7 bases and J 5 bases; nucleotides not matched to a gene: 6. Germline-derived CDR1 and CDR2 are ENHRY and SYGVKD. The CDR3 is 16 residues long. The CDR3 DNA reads TGTGCCATCACCCCGGGACTAGCGGGAGCAACCGGGGAGCTGTTTTTT. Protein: CAITPGLAGATGELFF.

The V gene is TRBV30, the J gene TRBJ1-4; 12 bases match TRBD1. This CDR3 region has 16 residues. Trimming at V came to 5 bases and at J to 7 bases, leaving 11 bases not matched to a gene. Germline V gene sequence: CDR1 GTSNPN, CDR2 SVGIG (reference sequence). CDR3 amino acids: CAWLAGTGGGIEKLFF. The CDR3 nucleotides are TGTGCCTGGCTTGCCGGGACAGGGGGCGGGATTGAAAAACTGTTTTTT. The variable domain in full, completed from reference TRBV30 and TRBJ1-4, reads SQTIHQWPATLVQPVGSPLSLECTVEGTSNPNLYWYRQAAGRGLQLLFYSVGIGQISSEVPQNLSASRPQDRQFILSSKKLLLSDSGFYLCAWLAGTGGGIEKLFFGSGTQLSVL.

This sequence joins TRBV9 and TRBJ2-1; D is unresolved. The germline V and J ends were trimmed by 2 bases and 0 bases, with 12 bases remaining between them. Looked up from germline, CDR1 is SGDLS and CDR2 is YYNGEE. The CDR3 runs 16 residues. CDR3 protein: CASSVHRVSSYNEQFF. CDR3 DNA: TGTGCCAGCAGCGTGCACCGGGTCTCCTCCTACAATGAGCAGTTCTTC. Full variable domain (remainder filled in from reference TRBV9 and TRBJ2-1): DSGVTQTPKHLITATGQRVTLRCSPRSGDLSVYWYQQSLDQGLQFLIQYYNGEERAKGNILERFSAQQFPDLHSELNLSSLELGDSALYFCASSVHRVSSYNEQFFGPGTRLTVL.

The CDR3 DNA is TGTGCCAGCAGGCCGACTAGCGGGAGTTCCTACGAGCAGTACGTC. Protein: CASRPTSGSSYEQYV. The chain combines TRBV6-5 with TRBJ2-7; 12 bases map to TRBD2. This CDR3 spans 15 amino acids. Germline lookup yields CDR1 MNHEY and CDR2 SVGAGI. The V gene end was trimmed by 6 bases and the J gene end by 1 base; junction bases not matched to a gene: 4.